These 19 T cell receptor beta chains share one sample of origin, sequenced in a study of cytomegalovirus exposure and HLA in healthy donors (dated by TCRdb to about 2017). The library was prepared using the immunoSEQ multiplex PCR assay. TCRdb mirrors the immuneACCESS table, restricted to in-frame sequences. Some clones are absent from its copies; in checked studies, under half trace to an unresolved V gene, and the reason for the others is unknown. The sample table shows roughly 150,000 clones, and 85% to 90% are seen once. 2.5% to 3.5% of the sample is held by the ten biggest clonotypes. Sequencing was done on a sample of PBMCs. The receptors derive from a man aged 18 to 29 in good health and CMV-seronegative.

This sequence joins TRBV11-2 and TRBJ2-3, with D tentatively TRBD1 (5 bases). Germline CDR1 and CDR2: SGHAT and FQNNGV. This CDR3 has 16 amino acids. Trimming pared 1 base from V and 1 base from J, leaving 12 bases between. The CDR3 nucleotides read TGTGCCAGCAGCTTAGTAGGGGTCTTACGCACAGATACGCAGTATTTT. Translation gives CASSLVGVLRTDTQYF.

This chain uses TRBV4-3 with TRBJ2-1; D unresolved. Germline assignment: CDR1 LGHNA and CDR2 YSLEER. CDR3 size: 11 residues. Between the trimmed V and J ends, which lost 1 base and 9 bases, there was a span of 4 bases. This CDR3 reads CASSQVSEQFF. In nucleotides, the CDR3 is TGCGCCAGCAGCCAAGTATCTGAGCAGTTCTTC.

CDR3 amino acids: CASMGGPTYNEQFF. In DNA form, the CDR3 reads TGCGCCAGCATGGGTGGGCCGACCTACAATGAGCAGTTCTTC. V gene TRBV10-2 combines with J gene TRBJ2-1; the D is unclear. The CDR3 has 14 amino acids. V lost 7 bases to trimming and J lost 2 bases, with 12 bases between them. Per germline, CDR1 WSHSY and CDR2 SAAADI.

In its sample, this clone is medium-sized. This chain links TRBV4-1 with TRBJ1-1; tentative D call: TRBD1 (6 bases). Trimming cost V 5 bases and J 1 base, with 11 bases left between them. The CDR3 consists of 14 residues. CDR1 MGHRA and CDR2 YSYEKL come from the germline V gene. The CDR3 DNA follows: TGCGCCAGCAGCTATCGGACAGAGAACACTGAAGCTTTCTTT. This sequence encodes CASSYRTENTEAFF.

V gene TRBV5-1 combines with J gene TRBJ2-3, with 14 bases lining up with TRBD2. The CDR3 has 17 residues. Unmatched junction bases numbered 6, after V lost 0 bases and J lost 6 bases. From germline, CDR1 is SGHRS and CDR2 YFSETQ. CDR3 region: CASSLEGLAGVWDTQYF. The CDR3 nucleotides are TGCGCCAGCAGCTTGGAGGGACTAGCGGGAGTTTGGGATACGCAGTATTTT.

The V and J genes are TRBV2 and TRBJ2-5, with TRBD1 matching 9 bases. There are 13 residues in the CDR3. V lost 6 bases, J lost 5 bases, and 4 bases stayed unmatched. Germline V lookup: CDR1 SNHLY, CDR2 FYNNEI. The chain's CDR3 is CASRGQGRETQYF. DNA of the CDR3: TGTGCCAGCAGAGGACAGGGGAGGGAGACCCAGTACTTC.

This clone was seen more than once but under ten times. The chain recombines TRBV11-2 with TRBJ2-7, with a weak D call TRBD1 (5 bases). The V and J ends lost 6 bases and 1 base respectively, with 13 bases between them. This CDR3 has 14 amino acids. Per the germline V gene, CDR1 is SGHAT and CDR2 is FQNNGV. This CDR3 is CASRSPQGSYEQYF. Written as DNA, the CDR3 is TGTGCCAGCAGATCACCGCAGGGTTCCTACGAGCAGTACTTC.

The chain uses TRBV6-1 and TRBJ2-3; 8 positions match TRBD2. Trimming cost V 6 bases and J 6 bases; bases outside gene matches: 8. CDR1 is MNHNS, CDR2 SASEGT, per germline. The CDR3 is 14 residues long. The chain's CDR3 is CASSPAGESDTQYF. DNA of the CDR3: TGTGCCAGCAGCCCAGCGGGAGAAAGTGATACGCAGTATTTT.

This clone showed up just once. CDR3 amino acids: CASSSSAGQPQHF. The CDR3 bases are TGTGCCAGCAGTTCCTCGGCTGGTCAGCCCCAGCATTTT. This chain joins TRBV6-6 and TRBJ1-5; D is uncertain. V was cut by 4 bases and J by 6 bases, with 10 bases left in between. Germline assignment: CDR1 MNHNY and CDR2 SVGAGI (reference sequence). This CDR3 has 13 amino acids.

The chain joins TRBV19 to TRBJ1-2; no clear D gene. CDR1 and CDR2 from the germline V gene are LNHDA and SQIVND (reference sequence). The CDR3 is 16 amino acids. V was pared by 1 base and J by 0 bases, with 12 bases between. DNA for the CDR3: TGTGCCAGTAGTATAGGAGCTTCGCCTTCTAACTATGGCTACACCTTC. Translated, it gives CASSIGASPSNYGYTF.

The chain recombines TRBV15 with TRBJ1-6, with 8 bases that match TRBD1. CDR3 length equals 14 residues. V was pared by 0 bases and J by 9 bases, with 1 base of the junction left unmatched. Germline CDR1 is LNHNV and CDR2 is YYDKDF (reference sequence). CDR3: CATSRDRGPSPLHF. In nucleotides, the CDR3 is TGTGCCACCAGCAGAGACAGGGGGCCTTCACCCCTCCACTTT.

The genes are TRBV25-1 and TRBJ1-2, with 8 bases aligning to TRBD1. This CDR3 has 13 amino acids. The V and J ends lost 8 bases and 5 bases, in that order; junction bases with no gene match: 7. Germline loops: CDR1 MGHDK, CDR2 SYGVNS. The DNA of the CDR3 is TGTGCCAGCGGAGACCAGGGGGCGTATGGCTACACCTTC. It codes for CASGDQGAYGYTF.

This chain links TRBV6-1 with TRBJ1-2; D gene uncertain. CDR1 is MNHNS, CDR2 SASEGT, per germline. This CDR3 is 12 amino acids long. The CDR3 here is CVMLNPAYGYTF. The CDR3 DNA follows: TGTGTCATGCTAAACCCCGCATATGGCTACACCTTC.

This clone is a singleton in its sample. The V and J genes are TRBV19 and TRBJ2-5; weak D call: TRBD1 (5 bases). This CDR3 region has 16 residues. The V gene's germline CDR1 is LNHDA and CDR2 SQIVND (reference sequence). The V gene lost 7 bases and the J gene lost 4 bases, with 22 bases spanning the gap. Here the CDR3 reads CASMSADTLLGETQYF. CDR3 nucleotide sequence: TGTGCCAGTATGAGTGCGGACACTCTTTTGGGAGAGACCCAGTACTTC.

The chain combines TRBV6-5 with TRBJ1-5, with D possibly TRBD1 on 6 matching bases. The CDR3 is 16 residues long. Germline CDR1 reads MNHEY; CDR2 reads SVGAGI. V was trimmed by 2 bases and J by 9 bases, leaving 20 bases between them. CDR3 bases: TGTGCCAGCAGTTACAAGCGGGACGGACCCAGGGGGCCCCAGCATTTT. The encoded protein is CASSYKRDGPRGPQHF.

The gene calls are TRBV28 and TRBJ1-5, with D perhaps matching TRBD1 (6 bases). V dropped 7 bases and J dropped 6 bases, with 16 bases sitting between them. Germline CDR1 MDHEN, CDR2 SYDVKM. This CDR3 has 14 residues. The CDR3 DNA sequence: TGTGCCAGCAAACAGGGAGAGGGCTTTCAGCCCCAGCATTTT. This gives the protein CASKQGEGFQPQHF.

This chain links TRBV6-5 with TRBJ2-7, with TRBD2 identical over 9 bases. Germline V gene lookup returns CDR1 MNHEY and CDR2 SVGAGI. CDR3 length: 14 amino acids. The ends lost 7 bases at V and 3 bases at J; junction bases unmatched: 7. The CDR3 protein is CASTYTSGYYEQYF. Here the CDR3 DNA reads TGTGCCAGCACATACACTAGCGGGTACTACGAGCAGTACTTC.

The V and J genes are TRBV6-1 and TRBJ2-7; 8 bases agree with TRBD1. CDR1 and CDR2 from the germline V gene are MNHNS and SASEGT. V shed 1 base, J shed 6 bases, and the junction held 2 bases outside the gene matches. CDR3 size: 13 residues. This CDR3 is CASSEVGQGEQYV. DNA of the CDR3: TGTGCCAGCAGTGAAGTAGGACAGGGCGAGCAGTACGTC.

With regard to this clone: Sequence at one end of the junction differs from germline and may be a read error. This chain uses TRBV7-7 with TRBJ2-1; TRBD2 might be the D (6 bases). CDR1 and CDR2 from the germline V gene are SSHAT and FNYEAQ (reference sequence). The CDR3 length is 18 residues. CDR3 residues: CASSLGLAGSSSYNEQFF. The CDR3 coding sequence is TGTGCTAGCAGCTTAGGGTTGGCGGGGTCAAGCTCCTACAATGAGCAGTTCTTC.